This is a list of T cell receptor beta chains from one sample in a study of blood T cell repertoires in COVID-19. The repertoire was sequenced with immunoSEQ multiplex PCR; TCRdb's copy has only in-frame clones and lacks some. Of around 150,000 clones in the sample, approximately 82% were seen once. What was sequenced was peripheral blood. The receptors come from a man in his 60s who had recovered from COVID-19. The CDR3 runs from the conserved cysteine through the conserved F or W. D genes are given only for firm matches. Clone size is not always given. Where it is, it says once, few, many or a class for expanded clones.

j_gene | abundance | v_gene | d_gene | CDR3aa | CDR3nt
TRBJ2-7 | - | TRBV9 | TRBD2 | CASSVEAGASYEQYF | TGTGCCAGCAGCGTCGAAGCGGGAGCCTCCTACGAGCAGTACTTC
TRBJ1-4 | - | TRBV5-6 | TRBD1 | CASSLSGQGEKLFF | TGTGCCAGCAGCTTAAGCGGACAGGGAGAAAAACTGTTTTTT
TRBJ1-6 | - | TRBV19 | TRBD1 | CASSRGTAESPLHF | TGTGCCAGTAGTAGGGGGACAGCAGAATCACCCCTCCACTTT
TRBJ2-1 | - | TRBV3-1/TRBV3-2 | TRBD2 | CASSQGLASHEQFF | TGTGCCAGCAGCCAGGGACTAGCTTCACATGAGCAGTTCTTC
TRBJ2-5 | - | TRBV7-9 | TRBD1 | CASSRAGTGVETQYF | TGTGCCAGTTCTAGAGCGGGGACAGGGGTAGAGACCCAGTACTTC
TRBJ2-7 | - | TRBV6-2/TRBV6-3 | - | CASSGLSYEQYF | TGTGCCAGCAGTGGACTGTCCTACGAGCAGTACTTC
TRBJ1-1 | - | TRBV5-4 | - | CASSLSGAEAFF | TGTGCCAGCAGCTTGTCAGGGGCTGAAGCTTTCTTT
TRBJ1-1 | - | TRBV9 | - | CASSSRSNTEAFF | TGTGCCAGCAGCTCCAGGTCGAACACTGAAGCTTTCTTT
TRBJ2-2 | - | TRBV4-1 | TRBD1 | CASSRVQGTTGELFF | TGCGCCAGCAGCCGGGTACAGGGGACCACCGGGGAGCTGTTTTTT
TRBJ2-7 | - | TRBV18 | - | CASSRTDYEQYF | TGTGCCAGCTCGAGGACAGATTACGAGCAGTACTTC
TRBJ1-2 | - | TRBV4-3 | TRBD1 | CASSQDRGFRGYGYTF | TGCGCCAGCAGCCAAGACCGAGGGTTCAGGGGGTATGGCTACACCTTC
TRBJ2-3 | - | TRBV4-1 | - | CASSQPQGSTDTQYF | TGCGCCAGCAGCCAACCACAGGGTAGCACAGATACGCAGTATTTT
TRBJ2-1 | - | TRBV4-3 | - | CASSQGTSINSYNEQFF | TGCGCCAGCAGCCAAGGTACTAGCATCAACTCCTACAATGAGCAGTTCTTC
TRBJ2-1 | - | TRBV24-1 | TRBD1 | CATSDSGQADEQFF | TGTGCCACCAGTGATTCCGGACAGGCGGATGAGCAGTTCTTC
TRBJ2-7 | - | TRBV19 | - | CASSPGVPYEQYF | TGTGCCAGTAGTCCCGGGGTTCCCTACGAGCAGTACTTC
TRBJ1-1 | - | TRBV19 | - | CASSISAVNTEAFF | TGTGCCAGTAGTATCTCCGCGGTGAACACTGAAGCTTTCTTT
TRBJ2-2 | - | TRBV3-1/TRBV3-2 | TRBD1 | CASGTRDSLTGELFF | TGTGCCAGCGGCACCCGGGACAGCCTGACCGGGGAGCTGTTTTTT
TRBJ2-7 | once | TRBV27 | TRBD2 | CASSSPGLALYEQYF | TGTGCCAGCAGTAGTCCGGGACTAGCGTTATACGAGCAGTACTTC
TRBJ2-7 | - | TRBV10-3 | - | CAISSGTPGLGF | TGTGCCATCAGTTCCGGGACACCTGGGCTAGGGTTC
TRBJ2-1 | - | TRBV28 | TRBD2 | CASSEVSGVSYNEQFF | TGTGCCAGCAGTGAGGTTAGCGGGGTATCCTACAATGAGCAGTTCTTC
TRBJ2-1 | - | TRBV4-1 | - | CASSQIARGGGGNEQFF | TGCGCCAGCAGCCAAATTGCCCGTGGAGGGGGGGGCAATGAGCAGTTCTTC
TRBJ1-6 | once | TRBV7-9 | TRBD1 | CASTLTGQGYSPLHF | TGTGCCAGCACCCTAACGGGACAGGGTTATTCACCCCTCCACTTT
TRBJ2-2 | - | TRBV4-3 | TRBD2 | CASSQDLLAGASRNTGELFF | TGCGCCAGCAGCCAAGACCTACTAGCGGGAGCGAGCAGGAACACCGGGGAGCTGTTTTTT
TRBJ1-1 | - | TRBV11-3 | TRBD1 | CASSLGQGEDTEAFF | TGTGCCAGCAGCTTAGGGCAGGGGGAGGACACTGAAGCTTTCTTT